The present TCR beta chain was sequenced within a study of blood T cell repertoires in COVID-19. Authors' data handling: Counts of nucleated cells, estimated from reference gene primer amplification, were obtained. Some clones are missing from TCRdb's copy, which holds only in-frame ones; the method was immunoSEQ multiplex PCR. V and J calls and clone size are as listed in that table; D and trimming were resolved from the DNA. This sample has roughly 87,000 clones, with around nine tenths found just once. CDR3 length: 13 amino acids. Trimming shortened V by 2 bases and J by 7 bases, and 11 bases separated the two germline ends. Germline loops: CDR1 GTSNPN, CDR2 SVGIG (reference sequence).

The rearrangement uses TRBV30 and TRBJ1-4; D call uncertain. The receptor's source is a man aged 35 to 55 with acute or convalescent COVID-19. Sequencing was done on a sample of peripheral blood. CDR3 in DNA: TGTGCCTGGAGTAGGGAGGAGAGTGAAAAACTGTTTTTT. Translated: CAWSREESEKLFF.